The 19 T cell receptor beta chains given below trace back to one sample, sequenced in a study of breast tumors, draining lymph nodes, adjacent tissues. TCRdb reprocessed the multiplex PCR reads via MiXCR and lists one record per CDR3 protein. The repertoire holds 270,000 or so distinct CDR3 sequences, with 30% to 35% as singletons. The lymph nodes were axillary draining lymph nodes from breast cancer patients. The material sequenced was axillary lymph node tissue. Every receptor here comes from a female donor with breast cancer. Some clones in this sample may be carry-over from other donors' samples.

This clonotype was seen many times. The CDR3 region is CASVVFRTSGTETQYF. CDR3 DNA sequence: TGTGCCAGCGTGGTTTTTAGGACTAGCGGGACGGAGACCCAGTACTTC. V is TRBV2 and J is TRBJ2-5; 12 nucleotides match TRBD2. The CDR3 loop spans 16 amino acids. CDR1 and CDR2 (germline): SNHLY, FYNNEI. J was trimmed by 5 bases and V by 8 bases; bases with no gene match: 12. The entire variable domain, with the rest obtained from reference TRBV2 and TRBJ2-5, is as follows: EPEVTQTPSHQVTQMGQEVILRCVPISNHLYFYWYRQILGQKVEFLVSFYNNEISEKSEIFDDQFSVERPDGSNFTLKIRSTKLEDSAMYFCASVVFRTSGTETQYFGPGTRLLVL.

This clonotype was seen many times. The genes are TRBV5-6 and TRBJ2-5; perhaps TRBD2 as D (5 bases). From germline, CDR1 is SGHDT and CDR2 YYEEEE. The CDR3 consists of 14 residues. V lost 4 bases and J lost 4, with 14 bases in between. This chain's CDR3 is CASSITSGSETQYF. The CDR3 nucleotides read TGTGCCAGCAGCATTACCTCGGGATCAGAGACCCAGTACTTC.

This clonotype has ten or more counts. J is TRBJ1-4 and V is TRBV6-5; 8 nucleotides align to TRBD1. V trimming: 6 bases; J trimming: 13 bases; junction bases outside the gene matches: 10. The CDR3 covers 13 residues. Per germline, CDR1 MNHEY and CDR2 SVGAGI. The chain's CDR3 is CASRSGTGVRLFF. The CDR3 bases are TGTGCCAGCAGATCCGGGACAGGAGTTAGACTGTTTTTT.

Many counts were recorded for this clonotype. The chain links TRBV7-8 to TRBJ1-4; possible D gene TRBD1, 6 bases. V shed 5 bases and J shed 8 bases, with 12 bases lying between them. CDR1 and CDR2 (germline): SGHVS, FQNEAQ. The CDR3 spans 13 residues. CDR3 bases: TGTGCCAGCAGCGAGACAGGTGGCGAAAAACTGTTTTTT. Translating gives CASSETGGEKLFF.

This clonotype was seen repeatedly, ten times or more. This chain's CDR3 is CASTRGTGELFF. CDR3 sequence (DNA): TGTGCCAGCACGAGGGGTACCGGGGAGCTGTTTTTT. This chain joins TRBV25-1 and TRBJ2-2; D tentatively fits TRBD1 or TRBD2 (5 bases each). V lost 7 bases and J 5 bases, leaving 8 bases between the germline ends. Germline V gene lookup returns CDR1 MGHDK and CDR2 SYGVNS. The CDR3 covers 12 residues.

The genes are TRBV9 and TRBJ1-2, with D uncertain. Germline loops: CDR1 SGDLS, CDR2 YYNGEE. Trimming cost V 0 bases and J 5 bases, with 11 bases left between them. The CDR3 consists of 14 residues. The CDR3 protein is CASSVGDTQYGYTF. The CDR3 DNA follows: TGTGCCAGCAGCGTAGGGGATACGCAGTATGGCTACACCTTC. Looking up the rest from reference TRBV9 and TRBJ1-2 gives the full variable domain: DSGVTQTPKHLITATGQRVTLRCSPRSGDLSVYWYQQSLDQGLQFLIQYYNGEERAKGNILERFSAQQFPDLHSELNLSSLELGDSALYFCASSVGDTQYGYTFGSGTRLTVV.

This clonotype was detected once. The V and J genes are TRBV7-8 and TRBJ2-2; a possible D gene is TRBD1 (5 bases). Germline V gives CDR1 SGHVS, CDR2 FQNEAQ. This CDR3 contains 13 residues. V was cut by 6 bases and J by 6 bases, with 11 bases left in between. In DNA, the CDR3 is TGTGCCAGCAGGCCAGACAGAGCCGGGGAGCTGTTTTTT. Residues: CASRPDRAGELFF.

This clonotype was counted many times. V usage is TRBV29-1 and J usage is TRBJ2-3; D unclear. CDR3 length equals 12 residues. Trimming stripped 4 bases from V and 2 bases from J, with 7 bases between. Germline V gene lookup returns CDR1 SQVTM and CDR2 ANQGSEA. The CDR3 protein is CSVGHFTDTQYF. The CDR3 coding sequence is TGCAGCGTTGGGCACTTCACAGATACGCAGTATTTT.

The sample holds many counts of this clonotype. The genes are TRBV7-2 and TRBJ2-7, with a possible D match to TRBD2 (6 bases). Germline CDR1 SGHTA, CDR2 FQGNSA. V was pared by 3 bases and J by 5 bases, with 17 bases between. The length of the CDR3 is 15 residues. The CDR3 nucleotides read TGTGCCAGCAGCTTGAGCCTAGGGAGGATAAACGAGCAGTACTTC. Residues: CASSLSLGRINEQYF.

This clonotype was observed a few times. The chain carries TRBV5-4 and TRBJ2-1, with 9 bases identical to TRBD1. Trimming cost V 0 bases and J 6 bases; bases outside gene matches: 4. Germline V gives CDR1 SGHNT, CDR2 YYREEE (reference sequence). CDR3 length: 15 residues. This chain's CDR3 is CASSLAGTGSNEQFF. The CDR3 coding sequence is TGTGCCAGCAGCTTGGCTGGGACAGGGTCCAATGAGCAGTTCTTC.

This clonotype showed up many times. V usage is TRBV7-2 and J usage is TRBJ2-7; perhaps TRBD2 as D (5 bases). Germline CDR1 is SGHTA and CDR2 is FQGNSA. This CDR3 contains 13 residues. V lost 3 bases, J lost 4 bases, and 10 bases lay in between. The CDR3 sequence: CASSFTAEYEQYF. DNA of the CDR3: TGTGCCAGCAGCTTCACAGCGGAGTACGAGCAGTACTTC.

The J gene is TRBJ2-5, the V gene TRBV15; perhaps TRBD2 as D (5 bases). The V gene lost 1 base and the J gene lost 3 bases, with 9 bases spanning the gap. The CDR3 consists of 14 residues. Germline CDR1 is LNHNV and CDR2 is YYDKDF (reference sequence). The CDR3 nucleotides are TGTGCCACCAGCAGAGGTCGGGGAAAAGAGACCCAGTACTTC. As protein: CATSRGRGKETQYF.

This clonotype was seen many times. The CDR3 loop is CASRKLGRVDQPQHF. DNA for the CDR3: TGTGCCAGTAGGAAGCTAGGTAGGGTGGATCAGCCCCAGCATTTT. V usage is TRBV19 and J usage is TRBJ1-5; no clear D gene. V lost 6 bases and J lost 5, with 17 bases in between. Germline loops: CDR1 LNHDA, CDR2 SQIVND (reference sequence). The CDR3 is 15 amino acids.

This clonotype is a singleton in its sample. The chain employs TRBV20-1 and TRBJ2-5; the match to TRBD2 covers 8 bases. In germline, CDR1 is DFQATT, CDR2 SNEGSKA (reference sequence). The CDR3 is made up of 14 amino acids. The J segment lost 1 base and the V segment lost 8 bases, leaving 9 bases of the junction unmatched. The CDR3 nucleotides are TGCAGTCTTGCTGGTGCGGGAGGCCAAGAGACCCAGTACTTC. Encoded protein: CSLAGAGGQETQYF.

This clonotype has ten or more counts. The chain joins TRBV11-2 to TRBJ1-4; the D gene is possibly TRBD1 (5 bases). CDR3 length equals 15 residues. V lost 4 bases and J lost 0, with 9 bases in between. CDR1 and CDR2 from the germline V gene are SGHAT and FQNNGV. DNA for the CDR3: TGTGCCAGCAGCTGGGACGGTTCAACTAATGAAAAACTGTTTTTT. Protein: CASSWDGSTNEKLFF.

This clonotype showed up just a few times. A much bigger clone sits one base away, suggesting this may be a read error. The J gene is TRBJ2-1, the V gene TRBV7-9; 7 bases are a match to TRBD2. CDR3 length: 15 residues. Germline V gives CDR1 SEHNR, CDR2 FQNEAQ (reference sequence). The CDR3 protein is CASSLKGGPYNERFF. The CDR3 region has the DNA TGTGCCAGCAGCTTAAAGGGAGGGCCCTACAATGAGCGGTTCTTC.

This clonotype has ten or more counts. The chain combines TRBV7-9 with TRBJ2-5; D is unclear. V lost 1 base and J 1 base, leaving 7 bases between the germline ends. The CDR3 contains 14 residues. Germline-derived CDR1 and CDR2 are SEHNR and FQNEAQ (reference sequence). DNA for the CDR3: TGTGCCAGCAGCTTAGTCATGAGCCAAGAGACCCAGTACTTC. Its translation is CASSLVMSQETQYF.

This clonotype was recorded many times. The chain uses TRBV5-5 and TRBJ2-1; 7 bases map to TRBD2. V lost 4 bases and J lost 6; bases outside the gene matches: 10. Germline V lookup: CDR1 SGHKS, CDR2 YYEKEE (reference sequence). The CDR3 has 15 amino acids. The CDR3 here is CASSPLPGLINEQFF. CDR3 DNA: TGTGCCAGCAGCCCCCTCCCGGGACTAATCAATGAGCAGTTCTTC. Complete variable domain (other parts from reference TRBV5-5 and TRBJ2-1): DAGVTQSPTHLIKTRGQQVTLRCSPISGHKSVSWYQQVLGQGPQFIFQYYEKEERGRGNFPDRFSARQFPNYSSELNVNALLLGDSALYLCASSPLPGLINEQFFGPGTRLTVL.

This clonotype was counted ten times or more. The rearrangement joins TRBV15 to TRBJ2-1, with 7 bases lining up with TRBD2. Germline V gene data show CDR1 as LNHNV and CDR2 as YYDKDF (reference sequence). The junction had 4 bases not matched to a gene; V was cut back by 2 bases and J by 3 bases. This CDR3 comprises 15 residues. Here the CDR3 reads CATSRPGLDYNEQFF. The CDR3 DNA reads TGTGCCACCAGCAGACCCGGACTAGACTACAATGAGCAGTTCTTC.